This T cell receptor beta chain was identified in a study of CD8 T cells in ankylosing spondylitis (dated by TCRdb to the late 2010s). Regarding the study in general: The study profiled T cell receptor beta repertoires in healthy donors and ankylosing spondylitis patients to find disease-linked TCR variants. Peripheral blood was sampled, and synovial fluid was also collected from ankylosing spondylitis patients. The whole study cohort included under 140 healthy donors and 20 to 25 ankylosing spondylitis patients.

Compared with germline, V lacks 6 bases and J lacks 3 bases; bases without a gene match: 4. The CDR3 runs 15 amino acids, cysteine and phenylalanine included. The only DNA kept is the CDR3, 45 bases in frame from the first base. This clonotype was counted only a few times. Its antigen remains unidentified. Base qualities are not provided; no much larger clone lies one nucleotide away. Study-wide findings and limitations: Some TCR beta motif variants had previously been reported in synovial fluid and blood of reactive arthritis patients, which suggested common disease-initiation mechanisms. In peripheral blood, the disease-linked clones were found at relatively low frequencies and had a CD8+ phenotype. Significant enrichment of the disease-linked clones was reported in matched synovial fluid samples from ankylosing spondylitis patients. A TCR beta motif made up of several highly homologous amino acid variants appeared to be characteristic of blood from ankylosing spondylitis patients.

TCRdb shows the sequencer as Illumina MiSeq. Quantitative 5'-RACE with molecular barcodes was used to prepare TCR beta libraries. As for the authors' bioinformatics: To identify disease-linked TCR variants, a new computational method was used, one built on a probabilistic model of VDJ rearrangement. TCRdb reprocessing: public reads trimmed at Q25 with fastp, clones called with MiXCR, in-frame beta chains kept. Duplicate CDR3 protein sequences are folded into a single record with the most common DNA and genes. TCRdb, rather than the study authors, made the V and J calls. A total of under 30,000 distinct CDR3 sequences appear in this sample, over 7% of them only once. Under 35% of the sample lies in the top ten.

This chain joins TRBV12-3 or TRBV12-4 to TRBJ2-1; 11 middle bases align to TRBD2. The sequence came from a male donor with ankylosing spondylitis or in good health (not recorded which). The sequencing input was blood. This receptor carries the CDR3 CASSNSGGGYNEQFF. The DNA is TGTGCCAGCAGCAATAGCGGGGGGGGCTACAATGAGCAGTTCTTC.